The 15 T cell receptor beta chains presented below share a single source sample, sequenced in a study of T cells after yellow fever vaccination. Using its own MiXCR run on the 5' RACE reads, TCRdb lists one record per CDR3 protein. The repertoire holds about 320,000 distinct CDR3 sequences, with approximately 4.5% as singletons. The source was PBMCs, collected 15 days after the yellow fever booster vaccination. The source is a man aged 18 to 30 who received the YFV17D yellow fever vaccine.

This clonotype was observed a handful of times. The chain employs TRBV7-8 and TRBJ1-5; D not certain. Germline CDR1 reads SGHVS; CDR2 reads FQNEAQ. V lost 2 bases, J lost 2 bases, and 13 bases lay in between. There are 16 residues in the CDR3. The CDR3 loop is CASSLNTDPRNQPQHF. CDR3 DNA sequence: TGTGCCAGCAGCTTAAATACAGACCCACGCAATCAGCCCCAGCATTTT. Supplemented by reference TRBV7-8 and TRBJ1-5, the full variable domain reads GAGVSQSPRYKVAKRGQDVALRCDPISGHVSLFWYQQALGQGPEFLTYFQNEAQLDKSGLPSDRFFAERPEGSVSTLKIQRTQQEDSAVYLCASSLNTDPRNQPQHFGDGTRLSIL.

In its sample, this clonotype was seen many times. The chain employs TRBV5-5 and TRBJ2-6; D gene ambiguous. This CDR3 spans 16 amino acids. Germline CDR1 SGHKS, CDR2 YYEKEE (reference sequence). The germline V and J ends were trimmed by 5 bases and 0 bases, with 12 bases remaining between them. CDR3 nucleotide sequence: TGTGCCAGCAGGCAGGTTATGGTCTCTGGGGCCAACGTCCTGACTTTC. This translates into CASRQVMVSGANVLTF. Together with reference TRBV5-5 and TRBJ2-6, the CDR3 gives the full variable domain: DAGVTQSPTHLIKTRGQQVTLRCSPISGHKSVSWYQQVLGQGPQFIFQYYEKEERGRGNFPDRFSARQFPNYSSELNVNALLLGDSALYLCASRQVMVSGANVLTFGAGSRLTVL.

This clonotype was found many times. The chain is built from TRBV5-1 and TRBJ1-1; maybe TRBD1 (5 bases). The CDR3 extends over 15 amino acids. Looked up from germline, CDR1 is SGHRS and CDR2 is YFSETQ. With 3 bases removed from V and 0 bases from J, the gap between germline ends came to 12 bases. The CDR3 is CASSSGGLMNTEAFF. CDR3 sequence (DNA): TGCGCCAGCAGCTCTGGGGGACTGATGAACACTGAAGCTTTCTTT.

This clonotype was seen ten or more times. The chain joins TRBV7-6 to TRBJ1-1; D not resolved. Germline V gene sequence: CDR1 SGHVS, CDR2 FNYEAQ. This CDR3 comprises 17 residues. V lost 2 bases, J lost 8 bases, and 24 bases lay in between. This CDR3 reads CASSLIMADPSPGEAFF. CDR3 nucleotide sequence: TGTGCCAGCAGCTTAATCATGGCCGACCCTTCCCCGGGAGAAGCTTTCTTT.

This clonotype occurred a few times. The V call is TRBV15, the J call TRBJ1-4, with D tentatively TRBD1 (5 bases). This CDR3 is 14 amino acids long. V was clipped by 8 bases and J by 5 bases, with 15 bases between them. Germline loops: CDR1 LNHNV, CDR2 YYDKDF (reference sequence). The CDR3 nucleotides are TGTGCCACCTCGCGGGGGACGATCAATGAAAAACTGTTTTTT. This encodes CATSRGTINEKLFF.

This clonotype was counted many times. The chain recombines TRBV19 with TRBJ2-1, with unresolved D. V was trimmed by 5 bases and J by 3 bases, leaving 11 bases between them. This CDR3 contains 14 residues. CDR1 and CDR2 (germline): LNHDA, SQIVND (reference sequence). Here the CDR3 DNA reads TGTGCCAGTAGTGGTGGTCCCCTCTACAATGAGCAGTTCTTC. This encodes CASSGGPLYNEQFF.

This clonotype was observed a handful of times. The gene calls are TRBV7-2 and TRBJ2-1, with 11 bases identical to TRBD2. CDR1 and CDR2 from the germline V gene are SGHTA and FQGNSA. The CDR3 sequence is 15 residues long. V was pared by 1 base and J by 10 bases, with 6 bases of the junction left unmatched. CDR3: CASSLGVSGGEEQFF. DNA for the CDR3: TGTGCCAGCAGCTTAGGGGTTAGCGGGGGGGAAGAGCAGTTCTTC.

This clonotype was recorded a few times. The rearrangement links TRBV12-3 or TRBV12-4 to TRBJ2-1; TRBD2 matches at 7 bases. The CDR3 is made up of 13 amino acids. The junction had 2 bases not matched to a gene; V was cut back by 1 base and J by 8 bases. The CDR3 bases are TGTGCCAGCAGTTTAGGAACTAGCGATGAGCAGTTCTTC. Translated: CASSLGTSDEQFF.

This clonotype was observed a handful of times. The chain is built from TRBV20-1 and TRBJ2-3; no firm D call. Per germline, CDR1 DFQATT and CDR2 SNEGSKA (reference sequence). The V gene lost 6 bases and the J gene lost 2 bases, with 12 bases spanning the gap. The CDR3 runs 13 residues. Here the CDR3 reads CSALGPTTDTQYF. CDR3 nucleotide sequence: TGCAGTGCCCTAGGACCCACCACAGATACGCAGTATTTT.

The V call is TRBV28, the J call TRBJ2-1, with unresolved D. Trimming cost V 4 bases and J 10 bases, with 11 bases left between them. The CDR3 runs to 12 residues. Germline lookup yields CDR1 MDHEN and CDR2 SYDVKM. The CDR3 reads CASSSAPHEQFF. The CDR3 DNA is TGTGCCAGCAGTTCAGCCCCCCACGAGCAGTTCTTC. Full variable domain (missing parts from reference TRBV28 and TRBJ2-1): DVKVTQSSRYLVKRTGEKVFLECVQDMDHENMFWYRQDPGLGLRLIYFSYDVKMKEKGDIPEGYSVSREKKERFSLILESASTNQTSMYLCASSSAPHEQFFGPGTRLTVL.

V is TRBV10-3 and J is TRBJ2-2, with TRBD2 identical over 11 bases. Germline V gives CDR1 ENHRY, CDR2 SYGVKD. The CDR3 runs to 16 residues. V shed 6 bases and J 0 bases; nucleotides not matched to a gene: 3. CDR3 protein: CAISGTSGTNTGELFF. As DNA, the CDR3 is TGTGCCATCAGCGGGACTAGCGGTACGAACACCGGGGAGCTGTTTTTT.

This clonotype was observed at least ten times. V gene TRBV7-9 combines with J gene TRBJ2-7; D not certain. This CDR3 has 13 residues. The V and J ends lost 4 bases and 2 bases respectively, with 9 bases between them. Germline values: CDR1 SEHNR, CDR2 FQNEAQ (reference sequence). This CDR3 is CASSSHPAYEQYV. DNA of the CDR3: TGTGCCAGCAGCTCCCATCCTGCCTACGAGCAGTACGTC.

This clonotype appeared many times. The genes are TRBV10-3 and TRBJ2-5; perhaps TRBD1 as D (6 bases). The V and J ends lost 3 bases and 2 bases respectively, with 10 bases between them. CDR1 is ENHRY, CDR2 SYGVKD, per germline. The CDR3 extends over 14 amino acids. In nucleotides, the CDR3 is TGTGCCATCAGTGAAGTCGGACAGCAAGAGACCCAGTACTTC. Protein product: CAISEVGQQETQYF.

The CDR3 DNA follows: TGCGCCAGCAGCTTGGTCCCGGACAGCATTTCTGGAAACACCATATATTTT. Protein sequence: CASSLVPDSISGNTIYF. V usage is TRBV5-1 and J usage is TRBJ1-3; D possibly corresponds to TRBD1 (6 bases). The CDR3 runs to 17 residues. Germline CDR1 SGHRS, CDR2 YFSETQ. Trimming cost V 0 bases and J 1 base, with 14 bases left between them. Supplemented by reference TRBV5-1 and TRBJ1-3, the full variable domain reads KAGVTQTPRYLIKTRGQQVTLSCSPISGHRSVSWYQQTPGQGLQFLFEYFSETQRNKGNFPGRFSGRQFSNSRSEMNVSTLELGDSALYLCASSLVPDSISGNTIYFGEGSWLTVV.

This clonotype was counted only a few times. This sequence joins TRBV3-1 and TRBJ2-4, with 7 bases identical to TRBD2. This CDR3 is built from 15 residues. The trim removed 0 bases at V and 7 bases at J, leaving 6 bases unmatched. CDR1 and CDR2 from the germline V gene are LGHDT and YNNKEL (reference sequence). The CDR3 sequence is CASSQDSGIGNIQYF. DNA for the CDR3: TGTGCCAGCAGCCAAGACAGCGGGATAGGGAACATTCAGTACTTC.